These T cell receptor beta chains were read from a single sample in a study of graft-versus-host responses after intestinal transplantation. TCRdb keeps only in-frame clones here, not all; method: immunoSEQ multiplex PCR. The sample contains nearly 45,000 clones, more than 85% of which appear only once. The input for sequencing was PBMCs, taken 524 days after transplant. Receptor source: a human patient who received an intestinal transplant, so some T cells may come from the graft donor. Each CDR3 is given with its conserved first and last residue. A D gene is named only where the DNA matches it firmly. Some rows mark clone size as missing; the rest say once, few, many or name a class of expanded clone.

clone size: -
D gene: TRBD2
J gene: TRBJ2-3
V gene: TRBV19
CDR3 DNA: TGTGCCAGTAGTGCCGGGACTAGCGGGAGGACAGATACGCAGTATTTT
CDR3 protein: CASSAGTSGRTDTQYF

clone size: few
D gene: -
J gene: TRBJ1-5
V gene: TRBV5-6
CDR3 DNA: TGTGCCAGCAGCTTGGGGGGCGGGGGCTACGGCAATCAGCCCCAGCATTTT
CDR3 protein: CASSLGGGGYGNQPQHF

clone size: once
D gene: -
J gene: TRBJ1-1
V gene: TRBV9
CDR3 DNA: TGTGCCAGCAGCGTAGAGGGGGGCACAAGCACTGAAGCTTTCTTT
CDR3 protein: CASSVEGGTSTEAFF

clone size: -
D gene: TRBD1
J gene: TRBJ1-3
V gene: TRBV2
CDR3 DNA: TGTGCCAGCAGTGAAGAGGACAGGGAGTTAGGAAACACCATATATTTT
CDR3 protein: CASSEEDRELGNTIYF

clone size: -
D gene: TRBD2
J gene: TRBJ2-1
V gene: TRBV5-4
CDR3 DNA: TGTGCCAGCAGGACTAGCGGGAGCGCCCGGAATGAGCAGTTCTTC
CDR3 protein: CASRTSGSARNEQFF

clone size: -
D gene: -
J gene: TRBJ2-7
V gene: TRBV10-3
CDR3 DNA: TGTGCCATCAGTGCCAGCCCCTACGAGCAGTACTTC
CDR3 protein: CAISASPYEQYF

clone size: -
D gene: -
J gene: TRBJ1-2
V gene: TRBV30
CDR3 DNA: TGTGCCTGGAGTGTTGTTGCCGGAAAAGTCTATGGCTACACCTTC
CDR3 protein: CAWSVVAGKVYGYTF

clone size: -
D gene: TRBD2
J gene: TRBJ2-7
V gene: TRBV4-2
CDR3 DNA: TGTGCCAGCAGCCAAGATGCAAGCGGGAGGATGAACGAGCAGTACTTC
CDR3 protein: CASSQDASGRMNEQYF

clone size: -
D gene: TRBD1
J gene: TRBJ1-5
V gene: TRBV7-9
CDR3 DNA: TGTGCCAGCAGCCGTGGACAGGAAGATCAGCCCCAGCATTTT
CDR3 protein: CASSRGQEDQPQHF

clone size: -
D gene: -
J gene: TRBJ2-1
V gene: TRBV13
CDR3 DNA: TGTGCCAGCAGCTTGACCCCCTCGCGCAATGAGCAGTTCTTC
CDR3 protein: CASSLTPSRNEQFF

clone size: -
D gene: TRBD1
J gene: TRBJ2-3
V gene: TRBV7-2
CDR3 DNA: TGTGCCAGCAGCTCATGGACGACAGGGACAGATACGCAGTATTTT
CDR3 protein: CASSSWTTGTDTQYF

clone size: -
D gene: -
J gene: TRBJ2-3
V gene: TRBV5-7
CDR3 DNA: TGTGCCAGCAGCTGGGAGGTTGGCGGTAAGGTGGCAGATACGCAGTATTTT
CDR3 protein: CASSWEVGGKVADTQYF

clone size: once
D gene: -
J gene: TRBJ2-5
V gene: TRBV5-6
CDR3 DNA: TGTGCCAGCAGCTTCCAAGAGACCCAGTACTTC
CDR3 protein: CASSFQETQYF

clone size: -
D gene: TRBD2
J gene: TRBJ2-7
V gene: TRBV6-1
CDR3 DNA: TGTGCCAGCACGGGACTAGTCCAAGCCTACGAGCAGTACTTC
CDR3 protein: CASTGLVQAYEQYF

clone size: -
D gene: -
J gene: TRBJ2-7
V gene: TRBV28
CDR3 DNA: TGTGCCAGCAGTACAGGGAGAAGGTCCTACGAGCAGTACTTC
CDR3 protein: CASSTGRRSYEQYF

clone size: -
D gene: TRBD1
J gene: TRBJ2-2
V gene: TRBV28
CDR3 DNA: TGTGCCAGCAACTTCGTGGGACAGGTCCACACCGGGGAGCTGTTTTTT
CDR3 protein: CASNFVGQVHTGELFF

clone size: -
D gene: -
J gene: TRBJ1-1
V gene: TRBV5-5
CDR3 DNA: TGTGCCAGCAGACCGTCCATGAACACTGAAGCTTTCTTT
CDR3 protein: CASRPSMNTEAFF

clone size: -
D gene: -
J gene: TRBJ1-1
V gene: TRBV6-5
CDR3 DNA: TGTGCCAGCAGTTACCCCACGGGGGGGGCCAACACTGAAGCTTTCTTT
CDR3 protein: CASSYPTGGANTEAFF

clone size: -
D gene: -
J gene: TRBJ1-4
V gene: TRBV5-4
CDR3 DNA: TGTGCCAGCAGCTTGGGAACTAATGAAAAACTGTTTTTT
CDR3 protein: CASSLGTNEKLFF

clone size: once
D gene: -
J gene: TRBJ2-1
V gene: TRBV9
CDR3 DNA: TGTGCCAGCAGCGTAGTAGCAGGGGACGGTGAGCAGTTCTTC
CDR3 protein: CASSVVAGDGEQFF

clone size: -
D gene: TRBD1
J gene: TRBJ2-5
V gene: TRBV27
CDR3 DNA: TGTGCCAGCAGTCCATACGACAGGGGCCAAGAGACCCAGTACTTC
CDR3 protein: CASSPYDRGQETQYF

clone size: -
D gene: TRBD1
J gene: TRBJ1-2
V gene: TRBV4-1
CDR3 DNA: TGCGCCAGCAGCCTGACAGGGGCTGGCTACACCTTC
CDR3 protein: CASSLTGAGYTF

clone size: once
D gene: -
J gene: TRBJ1-5
V gene: TRBV21-1
CDR3 DNA: TGTGCCAGCAGCAAGAGGAGGGGTGGACAGCCCCAGCATTTT
CDR3 protein: CASSKRRGGQPQHF

clone size: once
D gene: -
J gene: TRBJ2-1
V gene: TRBV7-3
CDR3 DNA: TGTGCCAGCAGCTTAACATACAATGAGCAGTTCTTC
CDR3 protein: CASSLTYNEQFF

clone size: -
D gene: TRBD2
J gene: TRBJ2-1
V gene: TRBV10-3
CDR3 DNA: TGTGCCACTACAGACAGGGGACTAGCGGGATCAATGGCTTACAATGAGCAGTTCTTC
CDR3 protein: CATTDRGLAGSMAYNEQFF

clone size: -
D gene: TRBD2
J gene: TRBJ2-5
V gene: TRBV5-4
CDR3 DNA: TGTGCCAGCAGCGACCAGCGGGAGGGCCGGAAGACCCAGTACTTC
CDR3 protein: CASSDQREGRKTQYF

clone size: -
D gene: TRBD1
J gene: TRBJ2-5
V gene: TRBV19
CDR3 DNA: TGTGCCAGTAGTACGACAGGGGTGGTGGAGACCCAGTACTTC
CDR3 protein: CASSTTGVVETQYF

clone size: -
D gene: -
J gene: TRBJ1-5
V gene: TRBV20-1
CDR3 DNA: TGCAGTGCCGAAAAAGATCAGCCCCAGCATTTT
CDR3 protein: CSAEKDQPQHF

clone size: -
D gene: TRBD2
J gene: TRBJ2-5
V gene: TRBV5-1
CDR3 DNA: TGCGCCAGCAGCGCAGGGACTAGCGGGAGGATACAAGAGACCCAGTACTTC
CDR3 protein: CASSAGTSGRIQETQYF

clone size: -
D gene: -
J gene: TRBJ2-7
V gene: TRBV27
CDR3 DNA: TGTGCCAGCAGTAATTTAGGGGTGGCCTCGGGCTACGAGCAGTACTTC
CDR3 protein: CASSNLGVASGYEQYF

clone size: -
D gene: TRBD2
J gene: TRBJ2-5
V gene: TRBV7-9
CDR3 DNA: TGTGCCAGCAGCAACGGGACTAGCGGTCGCGGGGGGACCCAGTACTTC
CDR3 protein: CASSNGTSGRGGTQYF

clone size: -
D gene: -
J gene: TRBJ1-4
V gene: TRBV7-9
CDR3 DNA: TGTGCCAGCGCTGGGGGCAGGTTACTTAATGAAAAACTGTTTTTT
CDR3 protein: CASAGGRLLNEKLFF

clone size: once
D gene: -
J gene: TRBJ2-7
V gene: TRBV30
CDR3 DNA: TGTGCCTGGAGTAAAGGTTTAGCCTACGAGCAGTACTTC
CDR3 protein: CAWSKGLAYEQYF

clone size: -
D gene: -
J gene: TRBJ1-6
V gene: TRBV6-1
CDR3 DNA: TGTGCCAGCAGAAAAAACTGGGATTCACCCCTCCACTTT
CDR3 protein: CASRKNWDSPLHF

clone size: -
D gene: -
J gene: TRBJ1-2
V gene: TRBV5-1
CDR3 DNA: TGCGCCAGCAGCTTGACGCGAGAGGGATATAACTATGGCTACACCTTC
CDR3 protein: CASSLTREGYNYGYTF

clone size: -
D gene: TRBD2
J gene: TRBJ2-6
V gene: TRBV9
CDR3 DNA: TGTGCCAGCAGCGCCCCCGGGACTACTCGTTCTGGGGCCAACGTCCTGACTTTC
CDR3 protein: CASSAPGTTRSGANVLTF

clone size: once
D gene: -
J gene: TRBJ2-7
V gene: TRBV28
CDR3 DNA: TGTGCCAGCAGTACCCCAGGGAGAACCTACGAGCAGTACTTC
CDR3 protein: CASSTPGRTYEQYF

clone size: -
D gene: -
J gene: TRBJ1-2
V gene: TRBV5-4
CDR3 DNA: TGTGCCAGCAGCTTGGGACAGGATGCCTATGGCTACACCTTC
CDR3 protein: CASSLGQDAYGYTF

clone size: -
D gene: -
J gene: TRBJ2-6
V gene: TRBV29-1
CDR3 DNA: TGCAGCGTTGAAGATCTGTTCTCTGGGGCCAACGTCCTGACTTTC
CDR3 protein: CSVEDLFSGANVLTF

clone size: -
D gene: -
J gene: TRBJ2-7
V gene: TRBV11-1
CDR3 DNA: TGTGCCAGCAGCTTAGGATCCGCTCTCGAGCAGTACTTC
CDR3 protein: CASSLGSALEQYF

clone size: -
D gene: TRBD1
J gene: TRBJ2-7
V gene: TRBV4-3
CDR3 DNA: TGCGCCAGCAGCCGAGGACAGGGGGCCTACGAGCAGTACTTC
CDR3 protein: CASSRGQGAYEQYF

clone size: -
D gene: TRBD2
J gene: TRBJ2-3
V gene: TRBV18
CDR3 DNA: TGTGCCAGCTCAACCTTAGCGGGAGGGCGGTTCACAGATACGCAGTATTTT
CDR3 protein: CASSTLAGGRFTDTQYF

clone size: -
D gene: -
J gene: TRBJ2-1
V gene: TRBV19
CDR3 DNA: TGTGCCAGTAGTATAGATGGGCAGCGTGGCAATGAGCAGTTCTTC
CDR3 protein: CASSIDGQRGNEQFF

clone size: -
D gene: TRBD1
J gene: TRBJ1-1
V gene: TRBV15
CDR3 DNA: TGTGCCACCAGCAGAGGACAGGGGGCAAGGGTCACTGAAGCTTTCTTT
CDR3 protein: CATSRGQGARVTEAFF

clone size: -
D gene: -
J gene: TRBJ2-3
V gene: TRBV5-1
CDR3 DNA: TGCGCCAGCAGCTTGGGACGCGGGACGGATACAGATACGCAGTATTTT
CDR3 protein: CASSLGRGTDTDTQYF

clone size: -
D gene: -
J gene: TRBJ1-5
V gene: TRBV27
CDR3 DNA: TGTGCCAGCAGTTCAAGGGGCAATCAGCCCCAGCATTTT
CDR3 protein: CASSSRGNQPQHF